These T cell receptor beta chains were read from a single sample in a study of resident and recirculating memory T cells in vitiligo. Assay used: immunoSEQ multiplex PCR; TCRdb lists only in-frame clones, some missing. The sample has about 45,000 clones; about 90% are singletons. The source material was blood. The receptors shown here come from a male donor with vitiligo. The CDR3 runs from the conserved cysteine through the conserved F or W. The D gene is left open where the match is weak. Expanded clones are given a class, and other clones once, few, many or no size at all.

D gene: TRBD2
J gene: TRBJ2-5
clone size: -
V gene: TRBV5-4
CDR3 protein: CASSSGTSGAQETQYF
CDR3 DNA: TGTGCCAGCAGCTCCGGGACTAGCGGGGCACAAGAGACCCAGTACTTC

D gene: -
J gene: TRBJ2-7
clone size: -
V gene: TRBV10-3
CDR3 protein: CAISRDYEQYF
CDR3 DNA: TGTGCCATCTCCAGGGACTACGAGCAGTACTTC

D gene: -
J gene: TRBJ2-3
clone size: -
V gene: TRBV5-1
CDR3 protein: CASSLSESTDTQYF
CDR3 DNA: TGCGCCAGCAGCTTGAGTGAGTCCACAGATACGCAGTATTTT

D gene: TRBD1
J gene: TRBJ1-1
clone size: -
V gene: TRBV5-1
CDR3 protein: CASSLQGARVPGTEAFF
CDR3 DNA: TGCGCCAGCAGCCTACAGGGGGCGAGGGTCCCGGGCACTGAAGCTTTCTTT

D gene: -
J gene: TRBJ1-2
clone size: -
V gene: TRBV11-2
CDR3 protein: CASSANLVSNYGYTF
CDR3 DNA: TGTGCCAGCAGCGCCAACCTTGTTAGCAACTATGGCTACACCTTC

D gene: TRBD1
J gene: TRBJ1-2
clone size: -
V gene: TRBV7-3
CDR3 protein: CASSDRAGYGYTF
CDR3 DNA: TGTGCCAGCAGTGACAGGGCGGGTTATGGCTACACCTTC

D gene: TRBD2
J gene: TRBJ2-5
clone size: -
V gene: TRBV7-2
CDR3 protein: CASSSGLGLAGGQETQYF
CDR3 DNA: TGTGCCAGCAGCTCGGGACTTGGACTAGCGGGGGGGCAAGAGACCCAGTACTTC

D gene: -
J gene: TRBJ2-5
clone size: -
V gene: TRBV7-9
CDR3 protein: CASSSRLPQETQYF
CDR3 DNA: TGTGCCAGCAGCTCTAGACTACCACAAGAGACCCAGTACTTC

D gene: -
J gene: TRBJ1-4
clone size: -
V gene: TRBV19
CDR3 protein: CASKTPNQEKLFF
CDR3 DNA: TGTGCCAGTAAAACACCAAATCAGGAAAAACTGTTTTTT

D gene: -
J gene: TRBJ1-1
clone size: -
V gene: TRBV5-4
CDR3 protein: CASSLSGAGPLEAFF
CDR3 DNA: TGTGCCAGCAGCTTGTCTGGGGCAGGACCGTTAGAAGCTTTCTTT

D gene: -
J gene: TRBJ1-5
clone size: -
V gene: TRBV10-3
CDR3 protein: CAISESGDSQPQHF
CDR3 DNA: TGTGCCATCAGTGAGTCGGGGGACTCTCAGCCCCAGCATTTT

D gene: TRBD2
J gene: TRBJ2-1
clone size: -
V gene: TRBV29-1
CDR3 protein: CSVELRLAGGEQFF
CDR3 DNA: TGCAGCGTTGAGTTGCGGCTAGCGGGGGGTGAGCAGTTCTTC

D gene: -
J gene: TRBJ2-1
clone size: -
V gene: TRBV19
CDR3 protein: CASSTRLNEQFF
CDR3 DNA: TGTGCCAGTAGTACTCGTTTGAATGAGCAGTTCTTC

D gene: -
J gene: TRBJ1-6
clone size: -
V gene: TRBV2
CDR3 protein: CASSELGRGLGRKALHF
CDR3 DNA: TGTGCCAGCAGTGAATTAGGTAGGGGCCTCGGACGAAAGGCCCTCCACTTT

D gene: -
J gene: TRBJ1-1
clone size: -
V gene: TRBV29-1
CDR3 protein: CSALPPGTEAFF
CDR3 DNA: TGCAGCGCTCTACCCCCAGGCACTGAAGCTTTCTTT

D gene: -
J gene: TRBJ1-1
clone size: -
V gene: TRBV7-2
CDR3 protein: CASSLPPTVDTEAFF
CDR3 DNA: TGTGCCAGCAGCCTTCCCCCCACAGTGGACACTGAAGCTTTCTTT

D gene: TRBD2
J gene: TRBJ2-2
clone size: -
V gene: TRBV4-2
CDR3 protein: CASSQDLGSGVSGELFF
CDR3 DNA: TGTGCCAGCAGCCAAGATCTCGGTAGCGGGGTCTCCGGGGAGCTGTTTTTT

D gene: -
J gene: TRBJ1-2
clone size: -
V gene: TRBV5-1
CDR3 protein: CASSGDNYGYTF
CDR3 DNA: TGCGCCAGTTCAGGGGACAACTATGGCTACACCTTC

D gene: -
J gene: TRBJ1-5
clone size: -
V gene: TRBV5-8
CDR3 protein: CASRRPGHNNQPQHF
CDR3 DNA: TGTGCCAGCAGACGACCGGGACACAACAATCAGCCCCAGCATTTT

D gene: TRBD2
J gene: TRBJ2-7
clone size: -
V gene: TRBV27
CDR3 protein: CASSLSFPSGYEQYF
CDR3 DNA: TGTGCCAGCAGTTTATCCTTTCCTAGCGGGTACGAGCAGTACTTC

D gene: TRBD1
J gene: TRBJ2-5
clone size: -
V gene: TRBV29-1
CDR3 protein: CSVEVGQGETQYF
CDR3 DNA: TGCAGCGTTGAAGTCGGACAGGGAGAGACCCAGTACTTC

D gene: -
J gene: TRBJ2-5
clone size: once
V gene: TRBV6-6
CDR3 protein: CASSPYAGELETQYF
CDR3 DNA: TGTGCCAGCAGTCCCTATGCAGGGGAGTTGGAGACCCAGTACTTC

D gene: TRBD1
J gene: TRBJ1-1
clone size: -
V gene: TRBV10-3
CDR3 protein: CAPKAGTGRFCGTEAFF
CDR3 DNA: TGTGCCCCAAAGGCGGGGACAGGGAGGTTTTGCGGCACTGAAGCTTTCTTT

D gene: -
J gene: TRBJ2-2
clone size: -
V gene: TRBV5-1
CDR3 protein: CASSSAPQGLSNTGELFF
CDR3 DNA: TGCGCCAGCAGTTCCGCCCCCCAGGGTCTATCTAACACCGGGGAGCTGTTTTTT

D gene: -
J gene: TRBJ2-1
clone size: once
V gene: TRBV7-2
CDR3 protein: CASSLDGPLDEQFF
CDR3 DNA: TGTGCCAGCAGCTTAGATGGGCCCCTCGATGAGCAGTTCTTC

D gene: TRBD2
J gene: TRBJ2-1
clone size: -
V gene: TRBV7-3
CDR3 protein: CASSFSSGGADEQFF
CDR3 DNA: TGTGCCAGCAGCTTTTCGAGCGGGGGGGCCGATGAGCAGTTCTTC

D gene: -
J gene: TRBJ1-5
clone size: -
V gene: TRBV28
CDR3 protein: CASKPGDNQPQHF
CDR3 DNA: TGTGCCAGTAAGCCAGGGGACAATCAGCCCCAGCATTTT

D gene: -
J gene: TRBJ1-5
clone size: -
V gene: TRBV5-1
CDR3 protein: CASSLGAGTHSNQPQHF
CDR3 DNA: TGCGCCAGCAGCTTGGGGGCTGGGACTCATAGCAATCAGCCCCAGCATTTT

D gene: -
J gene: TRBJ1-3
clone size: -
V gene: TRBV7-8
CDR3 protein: CASSLGPAGNTIYF
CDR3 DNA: TGTGCCAGCAGCTTAGGGCCCGCTGGAAACACCATATATTTT

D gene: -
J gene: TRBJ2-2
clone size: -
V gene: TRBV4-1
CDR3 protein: CASSRAPGRELFF
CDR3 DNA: TGCGCCAGCAGCCGGGCGCCTGGTCGGGAGCTGTTTTTT

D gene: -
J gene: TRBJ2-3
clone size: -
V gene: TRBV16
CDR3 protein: CASLKRGAATDTQYF
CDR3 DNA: TGTGCCAGCCTAAAACGGGGGGCCGCGACAGATACGCAGTATTTT

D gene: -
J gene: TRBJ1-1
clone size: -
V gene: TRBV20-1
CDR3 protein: CSASADTEAFF
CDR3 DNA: TGCAGTGCTAGCGCAGACACTGAAGCTTTCTTT

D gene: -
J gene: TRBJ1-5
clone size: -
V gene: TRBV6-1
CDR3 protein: CASSEDAGAPNQPQHF
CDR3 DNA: TGTGCCAGCAGTGAGGACGCGGGGGCCCCCAATCAGCCCCAGCATTTT

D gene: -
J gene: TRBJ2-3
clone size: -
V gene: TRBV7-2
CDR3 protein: CASNNDAVTQYF
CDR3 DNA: TGTGCCAGCAATAACGATGCAGTTACGCAGTATTTT

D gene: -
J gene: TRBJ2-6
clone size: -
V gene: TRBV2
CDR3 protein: CASSIQARSGANVLTF
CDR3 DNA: TGTGCCAGCAGTATACAGGCTCGCTCTGGGGCCAACGTCCTGACTTTC

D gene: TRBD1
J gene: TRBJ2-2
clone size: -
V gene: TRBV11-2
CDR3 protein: CASSKDRGMYTGELFF
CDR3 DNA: TGTGCCAGCAGTAAGGACAGGGGGATGTACACCGGGGAGCTGTTTTTT

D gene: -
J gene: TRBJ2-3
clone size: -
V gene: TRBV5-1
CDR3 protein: CASSLEYGNTQYF
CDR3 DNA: TGCGCCAGCAGCTTGGAGTACGGGAATACGCAGTATTTT

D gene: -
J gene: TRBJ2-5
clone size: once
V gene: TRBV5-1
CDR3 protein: CASSDSGQKGRETQYF
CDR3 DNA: TGCGCCAGCAGCGACAGCGGGCAAAAGGGGCGAGAGACCCAGTACTTC